Below, one T cell receptor beta chain is given with its context. No antigen is known for it. This record belongs to a study of T cell responses to AZD1222 COVID-19 vaccine. Study-wide background: Pooled together were second doses at about 4 or about 12 weeks. Study-level results: Only a handful of people who got AZD1222 tested seropositive at baseline. Spike as a whole was targeted by vaccine-associated CD4 TCRs, dominant at 160-218 and 743-854.

Germline-derived CDR1 and CDR2 are SGHAT and FQNNGV. The CDR3 has 13 residues. V lost 3 bases and J 2 bases, leaving 7 bases between the germline ends. Repertoires were generated with immunoSEQ multiplex PCR, while TCRdb's copy carries only in-frame clones and drops some. Here the sample spans approximately 140,000 clones, around 93% being singletons. This chain joins TRBV11-2 and TRBJ2-5; no reliable D call. Sequences were derived from peripheral blood, sampled on day 0 of AZD1222 vaccination. The receptor was isolated from an adult in good health. CDR3 region: CASSLGRQETQYF. The CDR3 DNA reads TGTGCCAGCAGCTTGGGCAGACAAGAGACCCAGTACTTC.